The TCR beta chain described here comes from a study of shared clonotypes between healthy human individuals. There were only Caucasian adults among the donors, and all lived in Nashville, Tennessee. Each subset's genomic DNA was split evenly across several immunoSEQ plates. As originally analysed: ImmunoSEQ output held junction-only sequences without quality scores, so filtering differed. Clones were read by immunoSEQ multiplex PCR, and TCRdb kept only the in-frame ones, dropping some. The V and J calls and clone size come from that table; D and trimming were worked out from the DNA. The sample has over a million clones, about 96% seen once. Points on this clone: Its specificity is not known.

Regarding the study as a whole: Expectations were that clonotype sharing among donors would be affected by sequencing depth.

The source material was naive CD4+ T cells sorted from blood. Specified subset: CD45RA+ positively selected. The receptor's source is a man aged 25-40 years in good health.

The CDR3 nucleotides are TGTGCCTGGAGTCACAGGGAGTTCTCCTACGAGCAGTACTTC. Its translation: CAWSHREFSYEQYF. This chain links TRBV30 with TRBJ2-7, with D possibly TRBD1 on 6 matching bases. Trimming pared 2 bases from V and 0 bases from J, leaving 11 bases between. There are 14 residues in the CDR3. CDR1 and CDR2 (germline): GTSNPN, SVGIG (reference sequence).